This paragraph reports one T cell receptor (beta chain). The primer mix had 60 Vbeta and 13 Jbeta primers. The assay was immunoSEQ multiplex PCR, and TCRdb's table has in-frame clones only and misses some. The sample has about 110,000 clones; roughly 80% are singletons. The record originates from a study of cytomegalovirus exposure and HLA in healthy donors. This CDR3 is built from 15 residues. Germline V gene lookup returns CDR1 MGHRA and CDR2 YSYEKL. The trim removed 2 bases at V and 5 bases at J, leaving 6 bases unmatched. This rearrangement joins TRBV4-1 to TRBJ1-1, with 9 nucleotides matching TRBD1. Sequenced input: PBMCs. The receptor was isolated from a man aged 25 to 45 in good health and CMV-seropositive. CDR3 sequence (DNA): TGCGCCAGCAGCCAACCGAACAGGGGGCGAACTGAAGCTTTCTTT. Amino acid sequence: CASSQPNRGRTEAFF.